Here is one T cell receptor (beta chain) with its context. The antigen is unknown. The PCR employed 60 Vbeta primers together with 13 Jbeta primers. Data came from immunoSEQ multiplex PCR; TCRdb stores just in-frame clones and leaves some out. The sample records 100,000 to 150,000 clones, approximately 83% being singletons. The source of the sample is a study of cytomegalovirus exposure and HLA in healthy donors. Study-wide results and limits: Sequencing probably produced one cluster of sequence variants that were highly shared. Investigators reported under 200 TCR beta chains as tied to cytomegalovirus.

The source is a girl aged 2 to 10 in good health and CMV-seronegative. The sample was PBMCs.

CDR3: CASRGTGSQPQHF. The CDR3, as DNA: TGTGCCAGCAGGGGAACAGGGAGTCAGCCCCAGCATTTT. The V gene is TRBV28, the J gene TRBJ1-5, with TRBD1 as a possible D gene (6 bases). V dropped 6 bases and J dropped 6 bases, with 12 bases sitting between them. CDR3 size: 13 residues. Germline loops: CDR1 MDHEN, CDR2 SYDVKM.